These T cell receptor beta chains were read from a single sample in a study of spatial heterogeneity in lung cancer. Each CDR3 protein gets one entry after TCRdb re-called the 5' RACE reads with MiXCR. This table has approximately 20,000 distinct CDR3 sequences, roughly 7% appearing once. The material sequenced was lung tumor tissue, taken at surgery. Source of these receptors: a female donor with early-stage non-small cell lung cancer. CDR3s include the opening cysteine and the closing phenylalanine or tryptophan. Each record gives: V gene, D gene, clone size, J gene, CDR3 protein, CDR3 DNA. D genes are given only for firm matches. Clone size is stated in some rows and not others, as once, few, many or a class when expanded.

TRBV6-6,.,few,TRBJ1-5,CASSYLTQGSNQPQHF,TGTGCCAGCAGTTACCTCACACAGGGAAGCAATCAGCCCCAGCATTTT
TRBV4-1,.,many,TRBJ1-1,CATDEAGTEAFF,TGCGCCACCGATGAGGCGGGAACTGAAGCTTTCTTT
TRBV30,.,once,TRBJ1-6,CAWSDRKSPLHF,TGTGCCTGGAGCGATAGGAAATCACCCCTCCACTTT
TRBV29-1,TRBD2,many,TRBJ2-3,CSVPGLAGSTDTQYF,TGCAGCGTGCCTGGACTAGCGGGAAGCACAGATACGCAGTATTTT
TRBV5-1,.,.,TRBJ2-3,CASSLGVGGSGDTQYF,TGCGCCAGCAGCTTGGGTGTCGGAGGAAGTGGAGATACGCAGTATTTT
TRBV27,TRBD1,many,TRBJ1-5,CASRIGTGLSSNQPQHF,TGTGCCAGCAGGATTGGGACAGGGCTCAGTAGCAATCAGCCCCAGCATTTT
TRBV6-2/TRBV6-3,.,many,TRBJ2-5,CASSYLLETQYF,TGTGCCAGCAGTTACCTTCTGGAGACCCAGTACTTC
TRBV5-4,.,many,TRBJ2-3,CASSFPGGGSTDTQYF,TGTGCCAGCAGCTTCCCCGGAGGGGGAAGCACAGATACGCAGTATTTT
TRBV12-3/TRBV12-4,.,.,TRBJ2-7,CASSFADEQYF,TGTGCCAGCAGTTTCGCGGACGAGCAGTACTTC
TRBV6-2/TRBV6-3,TRBD2,many,TRBJ2-3,CASIPGGGTDTQYF,TGTGCCAGCATTCCCGGGGGGGGCACAGATACGCAGTATTTT
TRBV28,.,.,TRBJ1-5,CASSPTSQPQHF,TGTGCCAGCAGTCCCACCAGTCAGCCCCAGCATTTT
TRBV30,.,few,TRBJ2-1,CAWNDAGNEQFF,TGTGCCTGGAATGACGCGGGCAATGAGCAGTTCTTC
TRBV5-1,.,many,TRBJ1-2,CASTLYRGGSSYTF,TGCGCCAGCACTTTATATCGGGGGGGCAGCAGCTACACCTTC
TRBV5-1,TRBD2,medium-sized,TRBJ2-4,CASSLESGGGGNIQYF,TGCGCCAGCAGCTTGGAAAGCGGGGGTGGCGGAAACATTCAGTACTTC
TRBV7-2,.,many,TRBJ2-5,CASSEVETQYF,TGTGCCAGCAGCGAGGTCGAGACCCAGTACTTC
TRBV24-1,.,many,TRBJ2-1,CATSDSWNNEQFF,TGTGCCACCAGTGATTCATGGAACAATGAGCAGTTCTTC
TRBV30,TRBD1,many,TRBJ2-2,CAWSVRGRGRTGELFF,TGTGCCTGGAGTGTAAGAGGCAGGGGGCGAACCGGGGAGCTGTTTTTT